The present T cell receptor beta chain was sequenced within a study of T cell responses to AZD1222 COVID-19 vaccine. Study-level findings and limits: Only five to seven individuals given AZD1222 were seropositive at baseline. The donor cohort was predominantly white British with a female majority, and clonal diversity may have been underestimated.

Measured with immunoSEQ multiplex PCR; TCRdb has only the in-frame clones, and not every one. The sample holds around 84,000 clones, about 84% seen once. The germline V gene has CDR1 SNHLY and CDR2 FYNNEI. Trimming took 6 bases from V and 10 from J; bases not matched to a gene: 22. The CDR3 runs 18 residues. On this clone itself: Antigen: not known.

The sequence came from an adult in good health. The sequencing used peripheral blood, collected on day 0 of AZD1222 vaccination. The rearrangement uses TRBV2 and TRBJ2-1; 9 bases are shared with TRBD2. CDR3 nucleotides: TGTGCCAGCAGCCCACTGATCAGCGGGGGGCCCCAGGGAGGCGAGCAGTTCTTC. It codes for CASSPLISGGPQGGEQFF.